This passage covers 19 T cell receptor beta chains from one sample sequenced in a study of blood T cell repertoires in COVID-19. Assay used: immunoSEQ multiplex PCR; TCRdb lists only in-frame clones, some missing. Of under 150,000 clones listed, 70% to 90% are singletons. The sequenced sample was peripheral blood. The receptors stem from a woman in her forties or fifties with acute or convalescent COVID-19.

The V gene is TRBV27, the J gene TRBJ2-2; 11 nucleotides match TRBD2. The germline gives CDR1 MNHEY, CDR2 SMNVEV (reference sequence). The CDR3 extends over 18 amino acids. V trimming: 6 bases; J trimming: 4 bases; junction bases outside the gene matches: 13. The CDR3 bases are TGTGCCAGCAGCTTAGAGTACGGACTAGCGGGTACCACCGGGGAGCTGTTTTTT. This codes for CASSLEYGLAGTTGELFF.

The rearrangement links TRBV19 to TRBJ2-1; 8 bases fit TRBD2. The ends lost 4 bases at V and 7 bases at J; junction bases unmatched: 6. Per germline, CDR1 LNHDA and CDR2 SQIVND (reference sequence). This CDR3 is 14 amino acids long. CDR3 DNA sequence: TGTGCCAGTAGTAGGGGACTAGTTGGGAATGAGCAGTTCTTC. It codes for CASSRGLVGNEQFF.

The chain joins TRBV30 to TRBJ1-4; TRBD1 aligns across 7 bases. The length of the CDR3 is 14 residues. The V gene end was trimmed by 4 bases and the J gene end by 7 bases; junction bases not matched to a gene: 9. CDR1 is GTSNPN, CDR2 SVGIG, per germline (reference sequence). CDR3: CAWTPFRGSEKLFF. The CDR3 DNA is TGTGCCTGGACCCCGTTCAGGGGGAGTGAAAAACTGTTTTTT. Drawing the rest from reference TRBV30 and TRBJ1-4, the complete variable domain is SQTIHQWPATLVQPVGSPLSLECTVEGTSNPNLYWYRQAAGRGLQLLFYSVGIGQISSEVPQNLSASRPQDRQFILSSKKLLLSDSGFYLCAWTPFRGSEKLFFGSGTQLSVL.

The chain recombines TRBV28 with TRBJ1-5, with unresolved D. Trimming cost V 1 base and J 5 bases, with 21 bases left between them. This CDR3 region has 18 residues. Looked up from germline, CDR1 is MDHEN and CDR2 is SYDVKM. This CDR3 is CASSLYGVLQRLDQPQHF. As DNA, the CDR3 is TGTGCCAGCAGTTTATACGGGGTGCTGCAAAGACTTGATCAGCCCCAGCATTTT.

The chain recombines TRBV30 with TRBJ1-4; D might be TRBD1 (5 bases). From germline, CDR1 is GTSNPN and CDR2 SVGIG (reference sequence). Trimming shortened V by 0 bases and J by 5 bases, and 13 bases separated the two germline ends. The CDR3 is made up of 15 amino acids. This CDR3 reads CAWSVPGAGNEKLFF. CDR3 nucleotide sequence: TGTGCCTGGAGTGTCCCCGGAGCAGGGAATGAAAAACTGTTTTTT. Complete variable domain (other parts from reference TRBV30 and TRBJ1-4): SQTIHQWPATLVQPVGSPLSLECTVEGTSNPNLYWYRQAAGRGLQLLFYSVGIGQISSEVPQNLSASRPQDRQFILSSKKLLLSDSGFYLCAWSVPGAGNEKLFFGSGTQLSVL.

This clone was seen once. This rearrangement joins TRBV10-3 to TRBJ2-5; 7 bases line up with TRBD1. This CDR3 contains 16 residues. The trim removed 6 bases at V and 1 base at J, leaving 11 bases unmatched. Looked up from germline, CDR1 is ENHRY and CDR2 is SYGVKD. CDR3 in amino acids: CAIRAHTGQAQETQYF. Written as DNA, the CDR3 is TGTGCCATCAGGGCCCACACCGGACAGGCCCAAGAGACCCAGTACTTC.

The chain links TRBV12-3 or TRBV12-4 to TRBJ1-2; 8 nucleotides match TRBD1. The CDR3 covers 13 residues. V lost 7 bases to trimming and J lost 7 bases; unmatched junction nucleotides: 8. This CDR3 reads CASNDRGGVGYTF. CDR3 DNA sequence: TGTGCCAGCAACGACAGGGGAGGAGTTGGCTACACCTTC.

The chain has TRBV3-1 (or the pseudogene TRBV3-2) and TRBJ1-2; TRBD1 agrees at 8 bases. Trimming took 0 bases from V and 3 from J; bases not matched to a gene: 9. Germline V gives CDR1 LGHDT, CDR2 YNNKEL (reference sequence). This CDR3 has 17 amino acids. DNA for the CDR3: TGTGCCAGCAGCCAAGATCATATCAGGGGGCGCGACTATGGCTACACCTTC. Encoded protein: CASSQDHIRGRDYGYTF.

This chain joins TRBV28 and TRBJ2-1, with 11 bases aligning to TRBD2. Germline V gene data show CDR1 as MDHEN and CDR2 as SYDVKM. Losses at the gene ends were 7 bases for V and 5 bases for J; bases not matched to a gene: 10. The CDR3 length is 16 residues. CDR3 sequence: CASTETSGRTDNEQFF. CDR3 bases: TGTGCCAGCACCGAAACTAGCGGGAGAACGGACAATGAGCAGTTCTTC.

The chain combines TRBV2 with TRBJ1-2; TRBD1 matches 10 bases. The CDR3 has 13 amino acids. Trimming cost V 4 bases and J 6 bases; bases outside gene matches: 2. CDR1 and CDR2 (germline): SNHLY, FYNNEI. The CDR3: CASSVGTGDGYTF. In nucleotides, the CDR3 is TGTGCCAGCAGTGTAGGGACAGGGGATGGCTACACCTTC.

This chain uses TRBV4-1 with TRBJ1-1; 8 bases match TRBD1. The ends lost 4 bases at V and 10 bases at J; junction bases unmatched: 8. Per germline, CDR1 MGHRA and CDR2 YSYEKL. The CDR3 extends over 13 amino acids. The CDR3, as DNA: TGCGCCAGCAGCCCACCCTCCGGGACAGGAGCTTTCTTT. It yields the protein CASSPPSGTGAFF.

This rearrangement joins TRBV14 to TRBJ2-1, with 11 nucleotides matching TRBD2. This CDR3 is built from 15 residues. The germline V gene encodes CDR1 SGHDN and CDR2 FVKESK. The ends lost 3 bases at V and 3 bases at J; junction bases unmatched: 1. CDR3 coding DNA: TGTGCCAGCAGCCAGGGACTAGCGGTCTACAATGAGCAGTTCTTC. It encodes CASSQGLAVYNEQFF.

Only one count was recorded for this clone. This chain connects TRBV4-2 to TRBJ2-3, with 11 bases fitting TRBD2. This CDR3 comprises 15 residues. J lost 2 bases, V lost 8 bases, and 6 bases had no gene match. Germline V gene sequence: CDR1 LGHNA, CDR2 YNFKEQ. In DNA, the CDR3 is TGTGCCAGCGCCCCACTAGCGGGGGCCACAGATACGCAGTATTTT. It specifies CASAPLAGATDTQYF.

The rearrangement links TRBV4-1 to TRBJ2-1; possibly TRBD2 for D (5 bases). The CDR3 has 13 amino acids. Trimming took off 1 base at V and 6 bases at J, with 7 bases between the two ends. CDR1 and CDR2 from the germline V gene are MGHRA and YSYEKL. This CDR3 reads CASSQVRVNEQFF. The CDR3 DNA sequence: TGCGCCAGCAGCCAAGTGAGGGTCAATGAGCAGTTCTTC.

The chain uses TRBV12-5 and TRBJ1-2, with 8 bases matching TRBD1. V lost 6 bases and J lost 6; bases outside the gene matches: 15. CDR1 LGHNT and CDR2 FRNRAP come from the germline V gene. This CDR3 has 16 residues. The CDR3 loop is CASGPSLDREQNGYTF. The CDR3 DNA reads as TGTGCTAGTGGCCCCTCATTGGACAGGGAGCAAAATGGCTACACCTTC.

The chain joins TRBV7-8 to TRBJ1-3; D is ambiguous. The CDR3 covers 13 residues. In germline, CDR1 is SGHVS, CDR2 FQNEAQ. V lost 3 bases, J lost 3 bases, and 6 bases lay in between. The chain's CDR3 is CASSFLDGNTIYF. For the CDR3, the DNA is TGTGCCAGCAGCTTTTTAGATGGAAACACCATATATTTT.

This clone was detected once. The genes are TRBV2 and TRBJ1-6, with TRBD1 matching 7 bases. Germline trimming cut 6 bases from V and 4 bases from J; bases unmatched to any gene: 3. From germline, CDR1 is SNHLY and CDR2 FYNNEI. This CDR3 has 14 residues. The CDR3 protein is CASRRTGYNSPLHF. In nucleotides, the CDR3 is TGTGCCAGCAGACGGACAGGATATAATTCACCCCTCCACTTT.

This clone was seen only once. The chain's CDR3 is CASSSGQGYYGYTF. The CDR3 nucleotides are TGTGCCAGCAGCTCCGGACAGGGCTACTATGGCTACACCTTC. The chain links TRBV7-8 to TRBJ1-2, with 8 bases matching TRBD1. V shed 4 bases and J 3 bases; nucleotides not matched to a gene: 4. Germline V gene sequence: CDR1 SGHVS, CDR2 FQNEAQ. The CDR3 sequence is 14 residues long.

The genes are TRBV7-3 and TRBJ2-1; 10 nucleotides align to TRBD2. The CDR3 spans 14 residues. The V gene end was trimmed by 7 bases and the J gene end by 6 bases; junction bases not matched to a gene: 6. The germline CDR1 and CDR2 sequences are SGHTA and FQGTGA. The chain's CDR3 is CASTISGGANEQFF. CDR3 bases: TGTGCCAGCACCATAAGCGGGGGGGCCAATGAGCAGTTCTTC.